These 21 T cell receptor beta chains were sequenced from one sample in a study of blood T cells in healthy people across ages (dated by TCRdb to between 2015 and 2017). The library came from 5' RACE. TCRdb shows the sequencer as Illumina HiSeq 2500. A second PCR of about 6 to 11 cycles was run with a J-beta primer mix and a sample-barcoded 5' primer. TCRdb redid the processing of the public reads, applying fastp at Q25 and MiXCR, and retained in-frame beta chains. When rows share a CDR3 protein, they turn into one entry using the most common DNA and genes. Recorded for this sample are around 800,000 distinct CDR3 sequences; 53% of them occurred a single time. Jointly, the top ten make up approximately 40% of the sample. Material for sequencing was blood. The receptors originated from a man aged 80 or over in good health.

This clonotype was picked up a small number of times. This chain connects TRBV29-1 to TRBJ2-3; possible D gene TRBD1, 5 bases. Trimming pared 1 base from V and 6 bases from J, leaving 14 bases between. Germline-derived CDR1 and CDR2 are SQVTM and ANQGSEA. The CDR3 covers 14 residues. The CDR3 sequence is CSVEVSGRADTQYF. DNA of the CDR3: TGCAGCGTTGAAGTGTCGGGCAGGGCGGATACGCAGTATTTT.

This clonotype was counted a few times. This chain joins TRBV27 and TRBJ2-3, with TRBD1 as a possible D gene (6 bases). Germline CDR1 and CDR2: MNHEY and SMNVEV (reference sequence). Trimming stripped 10 bases from V and 14 bases from J, with 19 bases between. The length of the CDR3 is 11 residues. The CDR3 is CATTGNRYAYF. The CDR3 DNA follows: TGTGCCACCACAGGGAACAGATACGCGTATTTT.

The chain joins TRBV6-6 to TRBJ1-1; D call uncertain. Germline loops: CDR1 MNHNY, CDR2 SVGAGI (reference sequence). The CDR3 totals 12 residues. The V and J ends lost 10 bases and 0 bases respectively, with 9 bases between them. Written as DNA, the CDR3 is TGTGCCATTGGACGGTTGAACACTGAAGCTTTCTTT. Translated, it gives CAIGRLNTEAFF.

This clonotype has only a few counts. V gene TRBV10-3 combines with J gene TRBJ2-5; 9 bases agree with TRBD1. The CDR3 is 15 residues long. V dropped 11 bases and J dropped 1; count of bases not matched to a gene: 11. CDR1 and CDR2 from the germline V gene are ENHRY and SYGVKD. CDR3 residues: CAVAPGQGTQETQYF. CDR3 nucleotides: TGTGCCGTAGCTCCGGGACAGGGCACCCAAGAGACCCAGTACTTC.

The chain joins TRBV15 to TRBJ2-7, with D hard to call. The CDR3 is made up of 15 amino acids. In germline, CDR1 is LNHNV, CDR2 YYDKDF (reference sequence). Trimming took 0 bases from V and 2 from J, leaving 11 bases between them. The DNA of the CDR3 is TGTGCCACCAGCAGAGATAGGCAGGTGGCCTACGAGCAGTACTTC. It encodes CATSRDRQVAYEQYF.

This clonotype was detected only a few times. The J gene is TRBJ2-1, the V gene TRBV29-1; no clear D gene. Per germline, CDR1 SQVTM and CDR2 ANQGSEA. Deletions cut 1 base from V and 12 bases from J, with 16 bases between. The CDR3 consists of 13 residues. CDR3 region: CSVEVSPVGGQFF. Here the CDR3 DNA reads TGCAGCGTTGAAGTGAGTCCGGTCGGTGGGCAGTTCTTC.

The table lists this clonotype with a count of one. The chain employs TRBV4-2 and TRBJ2-1; 10 bases agree with TRBD2. Looked up from germline, CDR1 is LGHNA and CDR2 is YNFKEQ. CDR3 length: 16 residues. V lost 3 bases to trimming and J lost 4 bases; unmatched junction nucleotides: 6. The CDR3 loop reads CASSHVSSGGYNEQFF. The CDR3 coding sequence is TGTGCCAGCAGCCATGTCTCTAGCGGGGGTTACAATGAGCAGTTCTTC.

This clonotype has a handful of counts. The chain couples TRBV27 to TRBJ2-3; 9 nucleotides match TRBD2. The CDR3 contains 16 residues. CDR1 is MNHEY and CDR2 is SMNVEV in the germline V gene (reference sequence). J lost 0 bases, V lost 5 bases, and 6 bases had no gene match. DNA of the CDR3: TGTGCCAGCAGTAAATATACTAGCGGGAGCACAGATACGCAGTATTTT. Translation gives CASSKYTSGSTDTQYF.

This clonotype was counted only a few times. J is TRBJ1-5 and V is TRBV27, with TRBD1 matching 9 bases. The germline gives CDR1 MNHEY, CDR2 SMNVEV (reference sequence). The CDR3 runs 14 residues. The J segment lost 6 bases and the V segment lost 6 bases, leaving 6 bases of the junction unmatched. The CDR3 nucleotides are TGTGCCAGCAGACAGGGGGCGAAGATTCAGCCCCAGCATTTT. Translation gives CASRQGAKIQPQHF.

This clonotype was counted once. The chain links TRBV27 to TRBJ2-5, with D possibly matching TRBD2 (6 bases). The CDR3 sequence is 14 residues long. V lost 4 bases and J lost 4, with 13 bases in between. The germline gives CDR1 MNHEY, CDR2 SMNVEV (reference sequence). Here the CDR3 DNA reads TGTGCCAGCAGTTCCATGGGGGGTACAGAGACCCAGTACTTC. Translated, it gives CASSSMGGTETQYF.

This chain links TRBV27 with TRBJ2-5; TRBD1 matches at 8 bases. Germline V gene data show CDR1 as MNHEY and CDR2 as SMNVEV (reference sequence). The CDR3 runs 17 residues. V trimming: 5 bases; J trimming: 5 bases; junction bases outside the gene matches: 16. The CDR3 nucleotides are TGTGCCAGCAGTCCTCGGGGGACAGGCAAAAGGGGGGAGACCCAGTACTTC. Residues: CASSPRGTGKRGETQYF.

This clonotype was detected only a few times. The chain joins TRBV7-2 to TRBJ2-1, with D unclear. This CDR3 is 12 amino acids long. Germline CDR1 and CDR2: SGHTA and FQGNSA. The V end lost 5 bases, the J end lost 3 bases, and 5 bases lay between the germline ends. The CDR3 spells CASSAYYNEQFF. The DNA of the CDR3 is TGTGCCAGCAGCGCCTACTACAATGAGCAGTTCTTC. Filled out from reference TRBV7-2 and TRBJ2-1, the complete variable domain reads GAGVSQSPSNKVTEKGKDVELRCDPISGHTALYWYRQSLGQGLEFLIYFQGNSAPDKSGLPSDRFSAERTGGSVSTLTIQRTQQEDSAVYLCASSAYYNEQFFGPGTRLTVL.

CDR3 amino acids: CASTSAGREGLDTQYF. CDR3 in DNA: TGTGCCAGCACCTCCGCCGGGAGGGAGGGCCTCGATACGCAGTATTTT. The chain recombines TRBV7-8 with TRBJ2-3; 8 bases are a match to TRBD2. The CDR3 is 16 residues long. With 7 bases clipped from V and 6 bases from J, the junction kept 15 bases outside the gene matches. The germline gives CDR1 SGHVS, CDR2 FQNEAQ.

This clonotype occurred many times. This chain joins TRBV12-3 or TRBV12-4 and TRBJ2-3; 7 nucleotides agree with TRBD2. With V trimmed by 4 bases and J by 0 bases, 7 bases remained unmatched. The CDR3 contains 16 residues. CDR3 DNA sequence: TGTGCCAGCAGTTCCCCATGGGGGGGGAGCACAGATACGCAGTATTTT. Residues: CASSSPWGGSTDTQYF.

The V and J genes are TRBV4-1 and TRBJ2-7; 12 bases match TRBD2. CDR1 and CDR2 (germline): MGHRA, YSYEKL. Unmatched junction bases numbered 16, after V lost 3 bases and J lost 4 bases. The CDR3 contains 19 residues. This chain's CDR3 is CASSHPRSPLAGGPYEQYF. CDR3 bases: TGCGCCAGCAGCCACCCACGCTCCCCGCTAGCGGGAGGGCCGTACGAGCAGTACTTC.

V is TRBV3-1 and J is TRBJ2-4; 12 bases line up with TRBD1. The J call may be faulty, since TRBJ2-7 better matches the DNA end. Germline assignment: CDR1 LGHDT and CDR2 YNNKEL (reference sequence). This CDR3 contains 16 residues. The CDR3 DNA is TGTGCCAGCAGCCGTTACCCGGGACAGGGGGCCGACGAGCAGTACTTC. It codes for CASSRYPGQGADEQYF.

The chain has TRBV4-2 and TRBJ1-1, with TRBD1 matching over 7 bases. With 0 bases clipped from V and 6 bases from J, the junction kept 10 bases outside the gene matches. The CDR3 is 16 amino acids. Looked up from germline, CDR1 is LGHNA and CDR2 is YNFKEQ. As DNA, the CDR3 is TGTGCCAGCAGCCAAGATCCCTCGACAGGGACCGCTGAAGCTTTCTTT. Translation: CASSQDPSTGTAEAFF.

The rearrangement uses TRBV3-1 and TRBJ2-3; 12 bases are a match to TRBD1. The germline CDR1 and CDR2 sequences are LGHDT and YNNKEL (reference sequence). V was pared by 4 bases and J by 4 bases, with 6 bases of the junction left unmatched. The CDR3 runs 16 residues. In DNA, the CDR3 is TGTGCCAGCAGCCGCGGGACAGGGGGCACCCCAGATACGCAGTATTTT. It yields the protein CASSRGTGGTPDTQYF.

The rearrangement links TRBV7-2 to TRBJ2-1, with TRBD1 as a possible D gene (8 bases). V was clipped by 7 bases and J by 7 bases, with 17 bases between them. Germline lookup yields CDR1 SGHTA and CDR2 FQGNSA. The CDR3 covers 14 residues. CDR3 loop: CASTITGGANEQFF. Written as DNA, the CDR3 is TGTGCCAGCACCATTACAGGGGGGGCAAATGAGCAGTTCTTC.

The chain employs TRBV12-3 or TRBV12-4 and TRBJ2-2; TRBD2 is a possible D gene (5 bases). V was cut by 2 bases and J by 4 bases, with 8 bases left in between. The CDR3 runs to 14 residues. DNA of the CDR3: TGTGCCAGCAGTTTACTGGCGGGCACCGGGGAGCTGTTTTTT. This sequence encodes CASSLLAGTGELFF.

The chain combines TRBV27 with TRBJ2-5; D possibly corresponds to TRBD1 (5 bases). Between the trimmed V and J ends, which lost 3 bases and 4 bases, there was a span of 15 bases. This CDR3 contains 15 residues. Germline lookup yields CDR1 MNHEY and CDR2 SMNVEV (reference sequence). The DNA of the CDR3 is TGTGCCAGCAGTTTCTACCAGGGCGTGAGAGAGACCCAGTACTTC. Translation gives CASSFYQGVRETQYF.